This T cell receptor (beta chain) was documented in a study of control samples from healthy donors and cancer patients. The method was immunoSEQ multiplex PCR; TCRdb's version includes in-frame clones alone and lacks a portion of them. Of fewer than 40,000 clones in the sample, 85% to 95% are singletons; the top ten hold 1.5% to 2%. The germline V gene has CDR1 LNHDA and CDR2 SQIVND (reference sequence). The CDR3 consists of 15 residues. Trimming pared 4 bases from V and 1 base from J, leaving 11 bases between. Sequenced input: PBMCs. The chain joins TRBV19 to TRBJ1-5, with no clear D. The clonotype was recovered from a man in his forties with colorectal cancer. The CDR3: CASSSRHGSNQPQHF. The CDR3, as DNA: TGTGCCAGTAGTAGTCGACATGGGAGCAATCAGCCCCAGCATTTT.